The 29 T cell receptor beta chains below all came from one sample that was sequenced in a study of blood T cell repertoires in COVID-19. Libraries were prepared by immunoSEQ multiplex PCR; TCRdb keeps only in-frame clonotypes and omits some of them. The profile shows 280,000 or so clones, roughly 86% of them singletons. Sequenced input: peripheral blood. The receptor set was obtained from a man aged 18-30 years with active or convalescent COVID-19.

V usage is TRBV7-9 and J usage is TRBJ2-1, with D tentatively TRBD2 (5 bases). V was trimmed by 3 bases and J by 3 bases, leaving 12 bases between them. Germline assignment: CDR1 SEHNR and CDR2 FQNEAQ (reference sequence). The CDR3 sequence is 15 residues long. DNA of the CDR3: TGTGCCAGCAGCTTCAAAGCGGCTAGCTACAATGAGCAGTTCTTC. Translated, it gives CASSFKAASYNEQFF.

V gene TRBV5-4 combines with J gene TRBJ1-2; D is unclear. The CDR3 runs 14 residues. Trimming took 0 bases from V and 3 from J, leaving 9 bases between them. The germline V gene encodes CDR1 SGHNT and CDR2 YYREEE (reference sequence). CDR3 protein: CASSLDGDDYGYTF. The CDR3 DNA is TGTGCCAGCAGCTTGGACGGGGATGACTATGGCTACACCTTC.

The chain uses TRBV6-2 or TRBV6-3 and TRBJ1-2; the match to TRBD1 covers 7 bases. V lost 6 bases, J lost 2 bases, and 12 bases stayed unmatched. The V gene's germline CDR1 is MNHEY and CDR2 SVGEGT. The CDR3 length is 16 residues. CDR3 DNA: TGTGCCAGCAGCCCTAGGAGAGGGGGCGACAACTATGGCTACACCTTC. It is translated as CASSPRRGGDNYGYTF.

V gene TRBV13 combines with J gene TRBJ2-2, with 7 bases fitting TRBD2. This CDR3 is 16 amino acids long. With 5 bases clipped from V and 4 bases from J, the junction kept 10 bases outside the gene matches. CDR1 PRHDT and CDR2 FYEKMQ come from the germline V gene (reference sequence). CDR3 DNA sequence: TGTGCCAGCAGCCACGGTGCGGGGGTTAGCACCGGGGAGCTGTTTTTT. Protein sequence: CASSHGAGVSTGELFF.

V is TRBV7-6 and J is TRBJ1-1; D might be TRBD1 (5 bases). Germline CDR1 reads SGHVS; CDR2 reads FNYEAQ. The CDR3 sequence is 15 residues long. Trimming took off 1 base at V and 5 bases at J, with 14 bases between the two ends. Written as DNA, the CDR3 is TGTGCCAGCAGCTTAGGAAGTCGGGGGAGGACTGAAGCTTTCTTT. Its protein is CASSLGSRGRTEAFF.

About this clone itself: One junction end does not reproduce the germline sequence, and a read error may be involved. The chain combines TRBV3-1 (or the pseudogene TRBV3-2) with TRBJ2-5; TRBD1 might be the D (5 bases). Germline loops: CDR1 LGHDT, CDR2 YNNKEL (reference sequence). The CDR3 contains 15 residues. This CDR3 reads CVSSQDVQVTETQYF. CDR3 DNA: TGTGTCAGCAGCCAAGACGTACAGGTGACGGAGACCCAGTACTTC.

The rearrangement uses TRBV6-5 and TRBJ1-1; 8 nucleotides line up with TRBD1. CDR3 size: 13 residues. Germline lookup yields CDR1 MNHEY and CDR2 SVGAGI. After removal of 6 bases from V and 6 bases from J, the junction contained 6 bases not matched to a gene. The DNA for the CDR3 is TGTGCCAGCAGACAGGACAGGGTTGCTGAAGCTTTCTTT. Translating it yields CASRQDRVAEAFF.

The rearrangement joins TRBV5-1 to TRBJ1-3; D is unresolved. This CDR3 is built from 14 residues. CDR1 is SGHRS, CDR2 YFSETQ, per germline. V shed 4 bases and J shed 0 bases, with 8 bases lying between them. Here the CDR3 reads CASSPDNSGNTIYF. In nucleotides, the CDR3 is TGCGCCAGCAGCCCTGACAACTCTGGAAACACCATATATTTT.

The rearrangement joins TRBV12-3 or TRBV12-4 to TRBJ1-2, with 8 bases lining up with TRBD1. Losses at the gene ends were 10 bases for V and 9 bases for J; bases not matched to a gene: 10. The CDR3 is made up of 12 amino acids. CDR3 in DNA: TGTGCCACGTGGCGGCAGGGGGCGAGCTACACCTTC. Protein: CATWRQGASYTF.

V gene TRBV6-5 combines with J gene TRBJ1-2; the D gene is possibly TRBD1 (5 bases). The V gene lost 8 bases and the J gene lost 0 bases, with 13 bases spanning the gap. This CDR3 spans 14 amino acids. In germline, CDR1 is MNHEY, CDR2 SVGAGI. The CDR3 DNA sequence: TGTGCCAGCGCTACCAGGACACCTAACTATGGCTACACCTTC. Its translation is CASATRTPNYGYTF.

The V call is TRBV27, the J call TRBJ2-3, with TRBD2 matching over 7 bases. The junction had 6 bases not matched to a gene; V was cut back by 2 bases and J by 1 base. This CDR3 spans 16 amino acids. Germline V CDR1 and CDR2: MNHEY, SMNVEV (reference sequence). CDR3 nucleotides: TGTGCCAGCAGTTTACGGGGGACTACAGGCACAGATACGCAGTATTTT. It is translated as CASSLRGTTGTDTQYF.

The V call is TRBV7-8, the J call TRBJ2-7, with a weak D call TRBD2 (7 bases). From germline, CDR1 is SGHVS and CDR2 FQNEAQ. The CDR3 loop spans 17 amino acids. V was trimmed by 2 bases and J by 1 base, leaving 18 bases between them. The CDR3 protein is CASSLFRAGASSYEQYF. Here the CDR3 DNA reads TGTGCCAGCAGCTTATTCCGTGCGGGGGCCTCTTCCTACGAGCAGTACTTC.

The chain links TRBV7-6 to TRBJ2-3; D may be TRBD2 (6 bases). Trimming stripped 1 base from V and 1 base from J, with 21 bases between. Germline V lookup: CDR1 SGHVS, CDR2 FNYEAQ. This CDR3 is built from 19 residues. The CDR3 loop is CASSLVLRGRFSGTDTQYF. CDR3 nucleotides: TGTGCCAGCAGCTTAGTTTTGCGGGGAAGGTTTTCGGGCACAGATACGCAGTATTTT.

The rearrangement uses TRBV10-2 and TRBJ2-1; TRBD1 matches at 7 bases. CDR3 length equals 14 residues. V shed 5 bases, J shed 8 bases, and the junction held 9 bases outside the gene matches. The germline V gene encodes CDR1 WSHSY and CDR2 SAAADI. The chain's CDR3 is CASSPLSTGDEQFF. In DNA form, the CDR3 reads TGCGCCAGCAGTCCCTTGAGTACAGGGGATGAGCAGTTCTTC.

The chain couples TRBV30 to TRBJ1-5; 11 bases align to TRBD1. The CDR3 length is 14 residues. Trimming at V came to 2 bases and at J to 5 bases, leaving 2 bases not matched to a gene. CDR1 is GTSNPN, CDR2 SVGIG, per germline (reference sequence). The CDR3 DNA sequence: TGTGCCTGGAGTTCGGGACAGGGGGATCAGCCCCAGCATTTT. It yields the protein CAWSSGQGDQPQHF.

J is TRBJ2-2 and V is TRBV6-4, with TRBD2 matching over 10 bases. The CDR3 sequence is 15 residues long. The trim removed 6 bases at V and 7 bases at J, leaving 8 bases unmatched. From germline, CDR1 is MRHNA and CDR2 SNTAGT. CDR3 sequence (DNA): TGTGCCAGCAGCTCCACTAGCGGGGCGGACGGGGAGCTGTTTTTT. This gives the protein CASSSTSGADGELFF.

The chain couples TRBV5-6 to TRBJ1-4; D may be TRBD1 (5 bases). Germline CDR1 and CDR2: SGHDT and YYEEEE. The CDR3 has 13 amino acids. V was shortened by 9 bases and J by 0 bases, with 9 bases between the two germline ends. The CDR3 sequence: CATAQATNEKLFF. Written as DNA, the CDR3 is TGTGCCACCGCACAGGCAACTAATGAAAAACTGTTTTTT.

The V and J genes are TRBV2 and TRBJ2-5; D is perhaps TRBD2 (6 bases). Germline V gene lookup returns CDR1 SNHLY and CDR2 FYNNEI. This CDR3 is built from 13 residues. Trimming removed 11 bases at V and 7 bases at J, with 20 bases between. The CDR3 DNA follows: TGTGCCTCCCAAACGGAGGGAGTCGGGACCCAGTACTTC. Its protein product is CASQTEGVGTQYF.

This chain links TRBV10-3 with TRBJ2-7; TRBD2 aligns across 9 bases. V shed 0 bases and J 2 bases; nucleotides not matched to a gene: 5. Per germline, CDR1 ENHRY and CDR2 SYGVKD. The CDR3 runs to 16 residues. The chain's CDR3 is CAISESGGGAAYEQYF. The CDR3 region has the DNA TGTGCCATCAGTGAGTCAGGCGGGGGGGCAGCCTACGAGCAGTACTTC.

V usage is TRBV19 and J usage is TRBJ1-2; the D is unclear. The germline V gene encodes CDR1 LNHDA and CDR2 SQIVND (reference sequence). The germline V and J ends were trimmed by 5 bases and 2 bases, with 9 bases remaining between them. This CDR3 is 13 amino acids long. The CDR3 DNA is TGTGCCAGTAGTTTAAACAGCAACTATGGCTACACCTTC. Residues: CASSLNSNYGYTF.

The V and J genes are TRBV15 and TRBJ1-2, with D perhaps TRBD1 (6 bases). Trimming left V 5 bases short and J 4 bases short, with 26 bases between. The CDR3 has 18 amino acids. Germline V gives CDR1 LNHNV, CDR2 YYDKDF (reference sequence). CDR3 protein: CATSSSGAARVDSYGYTF. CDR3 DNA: TGTGCCACCAGCTCATCAGGGGCCGCCCGGGTAGATTCCTATGGCTACACCTTC. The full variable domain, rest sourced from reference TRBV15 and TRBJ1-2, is DAMVIQNPRYQVTQFGKPVTLSCSQTLNHNVMYWYQQKSSQAPKLLFHYYDKDFNNEADTPDNFQSRRPNTSFCFLDIRSPGLGDTAMYLCATSSSGAARVDSYGYTFGSGTRLTVV.

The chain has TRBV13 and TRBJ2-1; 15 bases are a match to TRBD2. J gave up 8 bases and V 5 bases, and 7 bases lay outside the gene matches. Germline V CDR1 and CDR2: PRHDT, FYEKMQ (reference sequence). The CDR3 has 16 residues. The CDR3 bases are TGTGCCAGCAGCGAGGGACTAGCGGGGGGATTCCATGAGCAGTTCTTC. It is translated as CASSEGLAGGFHEQFF.

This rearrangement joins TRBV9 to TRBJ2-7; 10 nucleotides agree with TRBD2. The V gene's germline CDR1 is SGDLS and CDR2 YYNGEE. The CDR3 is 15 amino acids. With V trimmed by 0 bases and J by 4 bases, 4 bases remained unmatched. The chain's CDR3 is CASSVEGSGGYEQYF. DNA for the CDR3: TGTGCCAGCAGCGTAGAGGGTAGCGGGGGGTACGAGCAGTACTTC.

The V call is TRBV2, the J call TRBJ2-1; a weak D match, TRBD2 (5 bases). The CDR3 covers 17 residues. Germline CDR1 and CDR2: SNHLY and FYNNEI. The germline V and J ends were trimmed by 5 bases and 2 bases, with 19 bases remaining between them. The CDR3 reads CASSPQAGLLTYNEQFF. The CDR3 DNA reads TGTGCCAGCAGTCCTCAGGCCGGACTCCTTACCTACAATGAGCAGTTCTTC.

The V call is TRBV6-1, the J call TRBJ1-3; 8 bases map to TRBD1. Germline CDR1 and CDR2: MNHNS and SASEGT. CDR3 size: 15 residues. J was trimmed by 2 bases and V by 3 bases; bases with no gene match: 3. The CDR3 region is CASSDATGAGNTIYF. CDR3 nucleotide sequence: TGTGCCAGCAGTGACGCGACAGGGGCTGGAAACACCATATATTTT.

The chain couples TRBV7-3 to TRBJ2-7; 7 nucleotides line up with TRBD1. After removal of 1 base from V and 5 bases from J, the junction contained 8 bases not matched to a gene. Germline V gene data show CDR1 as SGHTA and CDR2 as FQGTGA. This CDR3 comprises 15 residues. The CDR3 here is CASSLMGTEAHEQYF. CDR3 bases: TGTGCCAGCAGCTTAATGGGGACAGAGGCCCACGAGCAGTACTTC.

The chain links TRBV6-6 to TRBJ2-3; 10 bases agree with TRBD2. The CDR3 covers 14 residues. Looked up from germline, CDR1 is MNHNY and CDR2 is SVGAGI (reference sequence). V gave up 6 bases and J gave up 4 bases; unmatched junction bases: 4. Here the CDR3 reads CASRTSGVSDTQYF. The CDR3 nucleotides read TGTGCCAGCAGAACTAGCGGGGTTTCAGATACGCAGTATTTT.

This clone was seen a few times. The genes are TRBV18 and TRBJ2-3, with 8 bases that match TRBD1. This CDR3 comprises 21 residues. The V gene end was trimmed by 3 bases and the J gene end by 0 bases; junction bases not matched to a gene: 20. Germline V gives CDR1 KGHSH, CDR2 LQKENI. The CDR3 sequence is CASSPKAGGAHSTASTDTQYF. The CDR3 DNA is TGTGCCAGCTCACCGAAGGCAGGGGGCGCACACTCGACTGCTAGCACAGATACGCAGTATTTT. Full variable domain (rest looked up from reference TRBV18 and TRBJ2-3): NAGVMQNPRHLVRRRGQEARLRCSPMKGHSHVYWYRQLPEEGLKFMVYLQKENIIDESGMPKERFSAEFPKEGPSILRIQQVVRGDSAAYFCASSPKAGGAHSTASTDTQYFGPGTRLTVL.

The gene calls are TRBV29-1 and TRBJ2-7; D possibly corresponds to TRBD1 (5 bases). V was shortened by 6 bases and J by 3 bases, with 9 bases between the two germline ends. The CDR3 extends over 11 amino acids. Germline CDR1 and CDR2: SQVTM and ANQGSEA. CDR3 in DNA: TGCAGCGTGACCAGGGACTACGAGCAGTACTTC. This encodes CSVTRDYEQYF.